The clone carrying this TCR beta chain appeared a few times. Its specificity is unknown. CDR1 is SGHRS and CDR2 is YFSETQ in the germline V gene. Trimming removed 4 bases from V and 5 bases from J, with 25 bases in between. This CDR3 is 18 amino acids long. This sample is drawn from a study of response to subunit inactivated influenza vaccine. Points from the study as a whole: The authors offered the suggestion that each seasonal influenza vaccination recruits few new T cells.

Via MiXCR, TCRdb re-called the RT-PCR reads, giving one row per CDR3 protein. The sample has more than 700,000 distinct CDR3 sequences, 21% seen once. Here the sequenced sample was PBMCs from blood, taken roughly 5 days after vaccination. This TCR came from a man aged 50-60 years who received an inactivated influenza vaccine. The chain has TRBV5-1 and TRBJ1-5, with D possibly TRBD1 on 5 matching bases. CDR3 in DNA: TGCGCCAGCAGCGGGCGGGGTCTTCCGGGACGAGGCTATCAGCCCCAGCATTTT. Translation: CASSGRGLPGRGYQPQHF. Drawing the rest from reference TRBV5-1 and TRBJ1-5, the complete variable domain is KAGVTQTPRYLIKTRGQQVTLSCSPISGHRSVSWYQQTPGQGLQFLFEYFSETQRNKGNFPGRFSGRQFSNSRSEMNVSTLELGDSALYLCASSGRGLPGRGYQPQHFGDGTRLSIL.